Below are 15 T cell receptor beta chains sequenced from a single sample in a study of blood T cell repertoires in COVID-19. Sequenced by immunoSEQ multiplex PCR; TCRdb stores in-frame clones only, minus some. Among more than 200,000 clones, about 87% were seen once, and the ten largest hold 1.5% to 2%. Material: PBMCs or T cells enriched from blood (not recorded which). The origin of the receptors is a woman aged 45-65 years who had recovered from COVID-19.

J is TRBJ2-7 and V is TRBV2; 7 positions agree with TRBD2. Germline lookup yields CDR1 SNHLY and CDR2 FYNNEI. CDR3 size: 13 residues. The J segment lost 2 bases and the V segment lost 8 bases, leaving 6 bases of the junction unmatched. The CDR3 is CASGGDGTYEQYF. CDR3 DNA sequence: TGTGCCAGCGGGGGGGACGGTACCTACGAGCAGTACTTC. The full variable domain, in which reference TRBV2 and TRBJ2-7 provide the parts outside the CDR3, is EPEVTQTPSHQVTQMGQEVILRCVPISNHLYFYWYRQILGQKVEFLVSFYNNEISEKSEIFDDQFSVERPDGSNFTLKIRSTKLEDSAMYFCASGGDGTYEQYFGPGTRLTVT.

The genes are TRBV27 and TRBJ1-5; 9 nucleotides agree with TRBD1. From germline, CDR1 is MNHEY and CDR2 SMNVEV (reference sequence). Losses at the gene ends were 6 bases for V and 6 bases for J; bases not matched to a gene: 6. CDR3 size: 14 residues. This CDR3 reads CASSSTGGIQPQHF. The CDR3 nucleotides read TGTGCCAGCAGCTCGACAGGGGGGATTCAGCCCCAGCATTTT.

The V gene is TRBV27, the J gene TRBJ2-7; D is perhaps TRBD1 (6 bases). Germline CDR1 is MNHEY and CDR2 is SMNVEV (reference sequence). The CDR3 is made up of 13 amino acids. V shed 4 bases and J shed 6 bases, with 13 bases lying between them. CDR3 in DNA: TGTGCCAGCAGTTCGAACAGGGAAGGCGAGCAGTACTTC. It translates to CASSSNREGEQYF.

This sequence joins TRBV7-6 and TRBJ2-2; TRBD1 might be the D (6 bases). The V and J ends lost 1 base and 0 bases respectively, with 12 bases between them. The CDR3 is 17 residues long. Germline V CDR1 and CDR2: SGHVS, FNYEAQ. In nucleotides, the CDR3 is TGTGCCAGCAGCTTAGTATGGGGGCCCACGAACACCGGGGAGCTGTTTTTT. It yields the protein CASSLVWGPTNTGELFF.

The chain is built from TRBV20-1 and TRBJ2-3, with D maybe TRBD2 (6 bases). This CDR3 has 16 amino acids. Between the trimmed V and J ends, which lost 3 bases and 6 bases, there was a span of 22 bases. Germline V gene lookup returns CDR1 DFQATT and CDR2 SNEGSKA (reference sequence). The CDR3 nucleotides are TGCAGTGCTAGTCCCGTACTCCCGACGGGGGTCGATACGCAGTATTTT. Translation gives CSASPVLPTGVDTQYF.

The chain has TRBV10-3 and TRBJ1-1; D is ambiguous. Trimming removed 0 bases from V and 3 bases from J, with 8 bases in between. In germline, CDR1 is ENHRY, CDR2 SYGVKD. CDR3 length: 14 residues. The CDR3 spells CAISESPADTEAFF. As DNA, the CDR3 is TGTGCCATCAGTGAGTCGCCCGCAGACACTGAAGCTTTCTTT.

This chain connects TRBV5-6 to TRBJ1-3; D uncertain. Trimming took off 5 bases at V and 0 bases at J, with 6 bases between the two ends. Germline assignment: CDR1 SGHDT and CDR2 YYEEEE. This CDR3 spans 13 amino acids. Written as DNA, the CDR3 is TGTGCCAGCAGTGTAATCTCTGGAAACACCATATATTTT. This gives the protein CASSVISGNTIYF.

This clone appeared once. The DNA for the CDR3 is TGCGCCAGCAGCCCCCTCGGGGGTATCGATGGCTACACCTTC. Its protein is CASSPLGGIDGYTF. The V and J genes are TRBV5-1 and TRBJ1-2; TRBD1 is a possible D gene (5 bases). Germline V CDR1 and CDR2: SGHRS, YFSETQ. Trimming left V 4 bases short and J 6 bases short, with 16 bases between. The CDR3 has 14 amino acids. Together with reference TRBV5-1 and TRBJ1-2, the CDR3 gives the full variable domain: KAGVTQTPRYLIKTRGQQVTLSCSPISGHRSVSWYQQTPGQGLQFLFEYFSETQRNKGNFPGRFSGRQFSNSRSEMNVSTLELGDSALYLCASSPLGGIDGYTFGSGTRLTVV.

The chain joins TRBV2 to TRBJ2-7; no clear D. From germline, CDR1 is SNHLY and CDR2 FYNNEI. The length of the CDR3 is 15 residues. The V gene lost 5 bases and the J gene lost 2 bases, with 16 bases spanning the gap. CDR3 amino acids: CASSRRSLQAYEQYF. The CDR3 region has the DNA TGTGCCAGCAGTCGCAGGTCGCTGCAAGCCTACGAGCAGTACTTC.

This rearrangement joins TRBV13 to TRBJ1-2; D call uncertain. Trimming removed 5 bases at V and 4 bases at J, with 14 bases between. Germline V gene data show CDR1 as PRHDT and CDR2 as FYEKMQ (reference sequence). The CDR3 contains 14 residues. The CDR3 reads CASSPRLATYGYTF. As DNA, the CDR3 is TGTGCCAGCAGCCCCCGCTTAGCTACCTATGGCTACACCTTC.

The rearrangement links TRBV5-4 to TRBJ2-7, with D possibly being TRBD2 (5 bases). Trimming shortened V by 0 bases and J by 5 bases, and 24 bases separated the two germline ends. The germline CDR1 and CDR2 sequences are SGHNT and YYREEE (reference sequence). The CDR3 sequence is 18 residues long. In nucleotides, the CDR3 is TGTGCCAGCAGCTTGGCCGAGGTAGCGAGTATGATCAGGCACGAGCAGTACTTC. Its protein product is CASSLAEVASMIRHEQYF.

The V call is TRBV4-2, the J call TRBJ2-7, with 8 bases aligning to TRBD2. Germline V gene sequence: CDR1 LGHNA, CDR2 YNFKEQ. Losses at the gene ends were 1 base for V and 1 base for J; bases not matched to a gene: 3. The CDR3 consists of 15 residues. The CDR3 DNA follows: TGTGCCAGCAGCCAAGGCCTAGCGGGTTCCTACGAGCAGTACTTC. This sequence encodes CASSQGLAGSYEQYF.

This clone was seen only a few times. The rearrangement links TRBV7-8 to TRBJ2-1; the match to TRBD2 covers 11 bases. J gave up 8 bases and V 5 bases, and 5 bases lay outside the gene matches. The CDR3 consists of 14 residues. Germline CDR1 reads SGHVS; CDR2 reads FQNEAQ. The CDR3 region is CASSQASGRYEQFF. The DNA of the CDR3 is TGTGCCAGCAGCCAGGCTAGCGGGAGGTATGAGCAGTTCTTC.

The gene calls are TRBV7-6 and TRBJ2-2; 10 nucleotides match TRBD2. Germline assignment: CDR1 SGHVS and CDR2 FNYEAQ. V lost 5 bases, J lost 2 bases, and 8 bases stayed unmatched. This CDR3 contains 17 residues. The CDR3, as DNA: TGTGCCAGCAGCCCAAGACTAGCGGGTGATAACACCGGGGAGCTGTTTTTT. It specifies CASSPRLAGDNTGELFF.

The V call is TRBV19, the J call TRBJ1-2; no clear D. This CDR3 is 14 amino acids long. In germline, CDR1 is LNHDA, CDR2 SQIVND (reference sequence). Trimming took 1 base from V and 1 from J, leaving 7 bases between them. Here the CDR3 reads CASSIGRVNYGYTF. CDR3 nucleotide sequence: TGTGCCAGTAGTATAGGGCGGGTTAACTATGGCTACACCTTC.